This TCR beta chain derives from a study of blood T cell repertoires in COVID-19 (dated by TCRdb to the early 2020s). In the study overall: Samples from collaborators originated in the United States, Italy and Spain and spanned both the acute and convalescent phases of COVID-19. The material from the prospective study consisted of cDNA or gDNA derived from T cells, B-cell-depleted T cells, or PBMCs. Subjects who had been exposed to COVID-19, were actively infected with it, or had recovered from it provided the deeply sampled blood TCRbeta repertoires that made up the dataset. A freely available public database, intended as a resource for researchers studying the immune response to SARS-CoV-2, is where the repertoires were released. Samples were obtained from the ongoing ImmuneRACE study (first 160 participants) and from 1,200 or so subjects provided by 6 global collaborators. The sample metadata nearly always contained a de-identified subject ID, COVID-19 status, age in years and sex. Where available, HLA class I and class II types were obtained from metadata supplied by the sample provider rather than from assay-based typing.

As concerns this clone: No cognate antigen has been identified for it. Base qualities were left out, and no much larger clone turns up one base away.

As encoded in the germline V gene, CDR1 is KGHSH while CDR2 is LQKENI. The CDR3, from cysteine to phenylalanine, totals 14 residues. CDR3 DNA is the only sequence kept; it has 42 bases, read in frame from the first base. V and J are trimmed by 3 bases and 9 bases, and the gene matches miss 6 bases of the junction. TCRbeta CDR3 regions were amplified from genomic DNA using the immunoSEQ Assay, a bias-controlled multiplex PCR. As for the original processing: The number of nucleated cells in each sample was estimated by amplification of reference gene primers within the assay. To quantify the absolute abundance of each unique TCRbeta CDR3 rearrangement, sequence reads were collapsed and filtered. Productive Simpson clonality was computed per sample as the square root of Simpson's diversity index over productive rearrangements. The table was pulled from immuneACCESS by TCRdb, which kept in-frame rearrangements only. Such tables lose some clones; where checked, under half of the loss comes from unresolved V genes, and the rest has no known cause. The V and J calls and clone size were taken over from that table, and D and trimming were inferred from the DNA. The sample table shows more than 100,000 clones, and roughly 80% are seen once. Clones ranked in the top ten supply around 12% of the sample.

Collaborating institutions collected whole blood in K2EDTA tubes following their own protocols. For TCRbeta analysis, collaborator samples were shipped as frozen whole blood, as isolated PBMCs, or as DNA extracted from either sample type. Broad study findings and their caveats: The amount of clinical and demographic metadata varied by source and participant and was provided uncurated.

The sequence derives from a human donor in a cohort sampled during active COVID-19. Sequencing used peripheral blood. Recombination connected TRBV18 to TRBJ2-4; the central 9 bases match TRBD1. The DNA reads TGTGCCAGCTCACCCGCGGGGACAGGGTCCATTCAGTACTTC. This translates into CASSPAGTGSIQYF.